These 18 T cell receptor beta chains originate from one sample sequenced in a study of CD8+CD57+ T cells in acquired aplastic anemia. The template used for profiling TCR beta VDJ and CDR3 was genomic DNA. TCRdb used MiXCR to reprocess the reads, holding one entry per CDR3 protein. This sample has 200,000 or so distinct CDR3 sequences, with about three fifths found just once. Sequencing was carried out using sorted CD4+, CD8+, or CD8+CD57+ T cells (not recorded which) from PBMCs. These TCRs come from a human donor with severe aplastic anemia or a healthy control (not recorded which).

The rearrangement joins TRBV6-1 to TRBJ1-6, with 9 bases identical to TRBD1. The trim removed 6 bases at V and 10 bases at J, leaving 13 bases unmatched. This CDR3 has 16 amino acids. Germline V lookup: CDR1 MNHNS, CDR2 SASEGT. In DNA, the CDR3 is TGTGCCAGCAGCCCTGAACCGGGACAGGGACCATCACCCCTCCACTTT. Protein: CASSPEPGQGPSPLHF.

This chain uses TRBV7-8 with TRBJ2-1, with D maybe TRBD2 (6 bases). The CDR3 extends over 13 amino acids. Trimming took off 7 bases at V and 8 bases at J, with 15 bases between the two ends. Germline CDR1 and CDR2: SGHVS and FQNEAQ. The CDR3: CASTVGGVDEQFF. For the CDR3, the DNA is TGTGCCAGCACCGTGGGCGGGGTAGATGAGCAGTTCTTC.

This sequence joins TRBV7-8 and TRBJ2-5; tentatively, D is TRBD2 (6 bases). The CDR3 has 16 amino acids. Germline assignment: CDR1 SGHVS and CDR2 FQNEAQ. The V and J ends lost 1 base and 4 bases respectively, with 16 bases between them. The CDR3 here is CASSLGLAINGETQYF. DNA for the CDR3: TGTGCCAGCAGCTTAGGCCTAGCGATCAATGGAGAGACCCAGTACTTC.

Only a few counts were recorded for this clonotype. This chain uses TRBV7-8 with TRBJ1-2; TRBD1 might be the D (6 bases). Germline values: CDR1 SGHVS, CDR2 FQNEAQ. V was trimmed by 5 bases and J by 2 bases, leaving 12 bases between them. This CDR3 contains 14 residues. CDR3 bases: TGTGCCAGCAGCGAAGGACAGAAGAACTATGGCTACACCTTC. Translation: CASSEGQKNYGYTF.

J is TRBJ2-5 and V is TRBV7-3, with TRBD1 as a possible D gene (5 bases). CDR1 SGHTA and CDR2 FQGTGA come from the germline V gene. The CDR3 totals 13 residues. DNA for the CDR3: TGTGCGACCTCGATGGGGCCCCAAGAGACCCAGTACTTC. Encoded protein: CATSMGPQETQYF.

This clonotype was seen only once. The rearrangement links TRBV25-1 to TRBJ2-2; D is ambiguous. The CDR3 extends over 15 amino acids. CDR1 is MGHDK, CDR2 SYGVNS, per germline. The ends were cut back, 6 bases at V and 6 bases at J, with 17 bases in the middle. CDR3: CASSRSGDLAGELFF. The CDR3 DNA reads as TGTGCCAGCAGCCGCTCAGGTGATCTCGCCGGGGAGCTGTTTTTT.

This chain links TRBV2 with TRBJ1-4, with TRBD1 matching 9 bases. Per germline, CDR1 SNHLY and CDR2 FYNNEI. The trim removed 5 bases at V and 0 bases at J, leaving 7 bases unmatched. This CDR3 comprises 17 residues. CDR3 DNA: TGTGCCAGCAGTAACCCGGGACAGGGTGCAACTAATGAAAAACTGTTTTTT. It is translated as CASSNPGQGATNEKLFF.

The chain has TRBV7-9 and TRBJ2-5, with D perhaps given as TRBD1 or TRBD2 (5 bases each). V lost 5 bases, J lost 4 bases, and 8 bases lay in between. CDR1 and CDR2 (germline): SEHNR, FQNEAQ (reference sequence). CDR3 size: 12 residues. CDR3: CASSGGVETQYF. As DNA, the CDR3 is TGTGCCAGCAGCGGGGGAGTAGAGACCCAGTACTTC.

The CDR3 coding sequence is TGTGCCAGCAGCTTACGCGCGGGGGCCCCCTATGGCTACACCTTC. It yields the protein CASSLRAGAPYGYTF. This chain joins TRBV7-2 and TRBJ1-2; TRBD1 is a possible D gene (6 bases). Trimming removed 2 bases from V and 4 bases from J, with 14 bases in between. The CDR3 has 15 residues. Looked up from germline, CDR1 is SGHTA and CDR2 is FQGNSA. Variable domain in full (rest from reference TRBV7-2 and TRBJ1-2): GAGVSQSPSNKVTEKGKDVELRCDPISGHTALYWYRQSLGQGLEFLIYFQGNSAPDKSGLPSDRFSAERTGGSVSTLTIQRTQQEDSAVYLCASSLRAGAPYGYTFGSGTRLTVV.

This clonotype was recorded a few times. The chain carries TRBV15 and TRBJ2-5; 9 bases agree with TRBD1. This CDR3 has 15 residues. Germline values: CDR1 LNHNV, CDR2 YYDKDF (reference sequence). Germline trimming cut 0 bases from V and 3 bases from J; bases unmatched to any gene: 2. CDR3 coding DNA: TGTGCCACCAGCAGAGACCGGGACAGGGAAGAGACCCAGTACTTC. Encoded protein: CATSRDRDREETQYF. Together with reference TRBV15 and TRBJ2-5, the CDR3 gives the full variable domain: DAMVIQNPRYQVTQFGKPVTLSCSQTLNHNVMYWYQQKSSQAPKLLFHYYDKDFNNEADTPDNFQSRRPNTSFCFLDIRSPGLGDTAMYLCATSRDRDREETQYFGPGTRLLVL.

The V gene is TRBV15, the J gene TRBJ1-1; D not resolved. CDR1 and CDR2 from the germline V gene are LNHNV and YYDKDF (reference sequence). The CDR3 runs to 15 residues. Between the trimmed V and J ends, which lost 0 bases and 2 bases, there was a span of 10 bases. CDR3 protein: CATSRDRAGNTEAFF. The CDR3 nucleotides read TGTGCCACCAGCAGAGATCGGGCGGGAAACACTGAAGCTTTCTTT.

The chain joins TRBV7-6 to TRBJ2-2; D gene uncertain. Trimming removed 5 bases at V and 4 bases at J, with 11 bases between. This CDR3 is 14 amino acids long. Germline lookup yields CDR1 SGHVS and CDR2 FNYEAQ. CDR3 loop: CASSPNPLTGELFF. CDR3 nucleotide sequence: TGTGCCAGCAGCCCAAATCCCCTCACCGGGGAGCTGTTTTTT.

The chain employs TRBV20-1 and TRBJ2-5; D call uncertain. V dropped 0 bases and J dropped 4 bases, with 3 bases sitting between them. The CDR3 contains 11 residues. Germline V gene lookup returns CDR1 DFQATT and CDR2 SNEGSKA (reference sequence). In nucleotides, the CDR3 is TGCAGTGCTAGAGATGGAGAGACCCAGTACTTC. Residues: CSARDGETQYF.

This clonotype was found a few times. The J gene is TRBJ2-2, the V gene TRBV6-5, with TRBD1 as a possible D gene (5 bases). Germline V gene data show CDR1 as MNHEY and CDR2 as SVGAGI. V gave up 5 bases and J gave up 6 bases, with 16 bases separating them. This CDR3 is built from 15 residues. The CDR3 reads CASSETLSQAGELFF. The CDR3 coding sequence is TGTGCCAGCAGTGAGACTCTATCACAGGCCGGGGAGCTGTTTTTT.

The chain recombines TRBV19 with TRBJ2-2; D unclear. The germline V and J ends were trimmed by 3 bases and 1 base, with 6 bases remaining between them. Germline assignment: CDR1 LNHDA and CDR2 SQIVND (reference sequence). There are 14 residues in the CDR3. For the CDR3, the DNA is TGTGCCAGTAGTATTTCGTGGAACACCGGGGAGCTGTTTTTT. Translated, it gives CASSISWNTGELFF.

The chain joins TRBV4-3 to TRBJ1-3; weak D call: TRBD1 (6 bases). The germline V gene encodes CDR1 LGHNA and CDR2 YSLEER. V lost 2 bases to trimming and J lost 1 base, with 6 bases between them. This CDR3 comprises 14 residues. CDR3 nucleotides: TGCGCCAGCAGCCAAACAGGGTCTGGAAACACCATATATTTT. Protein product: CASSQTGSGNTIYF.

Many counts were recorded for this clonotype. The genes are TRBV9 and TRBJ2-1, with 7 bases that match TRBD2. The CDR3 has 15 residues. V was clipped by 0 bases and J by 6 bases; unmatched bases: 6. The germline gives CDR1 SGDLS, CDR2 YYNGEE. The CDR3 loop is CASSVEGRVVNEQFF. DNA of the CDR3: TGTGCCAGCAGCGTAGAAGGGAGGGTTGTCAATGAGCAGTTCTTC.

This clonotype was counted at least ten times. An end of the junction differs from the germline gene, which may be a read error. The rearrangement joins TRBV5-1 to TRBJ1-6; 8 nucleotides match TRBD1. There are 14 residues in the CDR3. In germline, CDR1 is SGHRS, CDR2 YFSETQ. CDR3 loop: CASSLDRGNSPLHF. For the CDR3, the DNA is TGTGCCAGCAGTTTAGACAGGGGAAATTCACCCCTCCACTTT.